This T cell receptor (beta chain) was captured by sequencing in a study of Graves' ophthalmopathy and Graves' hyperthyroidism. CDR3 regions of TCR beta were amplified from RNA transcripts. Second-round multiplex PCR came after a first-round RT-PCR that employed HTBI primers. Via MiXCR, TCRdb re-called the multiplex PCR reads, giving one row per CDR3 protein. The profile shows 650,000 to 900,000 distinct CDR3 sequences, around 40% of them singletons. Reliance was placed on clinical symptoms, serum thyroxine, TRAb, thyroid ultrasound and orbital computed tomography for diagnosis. V was clipped by 2 bases and J by 5 bases; unmatched bases: 8. The CDR3 is made up of 14 amino acids. CDR1 and CDR2 (germline): DFQATT, SNEGSKA (reference sequence).

What was sequenced was peripheral blood. The sequence derives from an adult man with Graves' ophthalmopathy. J is TRBJ2-5 and V is TRBV20-1, with TRBD1 matching 7 bases. The CDR3 region is CSARSGSQGETQYF. The CDR3 region has the DNA TGCAGTGCTAGATCCGGATCACAGGGGGAGACCCAGTACTTC.